The rows below give T cell receptor beta chains drawn from one sample of a study of T-cell memory formation after mild COVID-19. TCRdb recomputed calls from the 5' RACE reads with MiXCR, one row per CDR3 protein. The sample contains 150,000 or so distinct CDR3 sequences, 20% to 25% of which appear only once. Sequencing was performed on PBMCs or a T cell subset sorted from them (not recorded which). All receptors derive from an adult woman who had mild COVID-19 (a few samples of this study predate the infection). Cell type and time point are not known. CDR3s include the opening cysteine and the closing phenylalanine or tryptophan. D genes are given only for firm matches.

J	D	V	CDR3
TRBJ2-1	TRBD2	TRBV4-2	CASSQDASGGVLDEQFF
TRBJ1-2	-	TRBV7-6	CASQGAGDGYTF
TRBJ2-3	-	TRBV2	CASSDPGDTDTQYF
TRBJ2-3	TRBD2	TRBV11-2	CASSFYRTHGLAEPTDTKYF
TRBJ1-6	TRBD1	TRBV7-2	CASSSHPGQGLNSPLHF
TRBJ2-7	-	TRBV6-1	CASSEVAGDFNEQYF
TRBJ2-5	-	TRBV24-1	CATSGERWETQYF
TRBJ1-3	-	TRBV7-9	CASSFGLGSGNTIYF
TRBJ2-7	-	TRBV7-9	CASSQQDSYEQYF
TRBJ2-1	TRBD1	TRBV7-7	CASSLARTGHNEQFF
TRBJ2-1	-	TRBV6-5	CASRIRSHNEQFF
TRBJ2-3	TRBD2	TRBV11-2	CASSLDHFAGVGTDTQYF
TRBJ2-2	-	TRBV27	CASSTHTGELFF
TRBJ1-5	TRBD1	TRBV6-2/TRBV6-3	CASSPDRGLDQPQHF
TRBJ1-1	-	TRBV6-1	CASSEQGSSEAFF
TRBJ2-1	-	TRBV20-1	CSARDPTSSYNEQFF
TRBJ2-1	-	TRBV7-8	CASSPGRGWGNEQFF
TRBJ1-1	-	TRBV18	CASSPPVQGQPNTEAFF
TRBJ1-1	TRBD1	TRBV6-5	CASSYPYRGGGTEAFF
TRBJ2-5	-	TRBV27	CASRSRRSRETQYF
TRBJ2-1	-	TRBV20-1	CSARGRIREQFF
TRBJ1-2	-	TRBV27	CASSLSIVGYGYTF
TRBJ2-1	TRBD2	TRBV20-1	CSAAPTSANEQFF
TRBJ1-6	TRBD1	TRBV23-1	CASSVTGGGCSPLHF
TRBJ1-1	-	TRBV29-1	CSARWVGEAFF
TRBJ2-7	TRBD2	TRBV20-1	CSARSLAGAFGYEQYF
TRBJ2-7	TRBD1	TRBV29-1	CSVERAGGSYEQYF
TRBJ2-2	TRBD1	TRBV7-9	CASSQRDSHLSAGELFF
TRBJ2-1	TRBD2	TRBV24-1	CATSDFARTSGRDNEQFF
TRBJ1-5	TRBD1	TRBV15	CATSRDRGNNQPQHF
TRBJ2-7	-	TRBV29-1	CSVETVRSYEQYF
TRBJ1-5	TRBD1	TRBV5-1	CASSPGQGDQPQHF
TRBJ2-7	-	TRBV7-6	CASSQELGGEQYF
TRBJ1-5	-	TRBV4-2	CASSQEIGIAASNQPQHF
TRBJ2-3	-	TRBV4-2	CASSPTEDTQYF
TRBJ1-1	TRBD1	TRBV6-5	CASSSSTGGLMNTEAFF
TRBJ2-1	-	TRBV20-1	CSARDGASAPAGNEQFF
TRBJ2-7	-	TRBV12-3/TRBV12-4	CASRPAGTSYEQYF
TRBJ2-7	-	TRBV7-8	CASTPTGPGEQYF
TRBJ1-5	-	TRBV12-3/TRBV12-4	CASSFLGPYQPQHF
TRBJ1-1	TRBD1	TRBV6-5	CASSYQGAGEAFF
TRBJ1-2	-	TRBV15	CATSRDVGAGNYGYTF
TRBJ1-2	-	TRBV20-1	CSASPPSTHYGYTF
TRBJ2-4	-	TRBV4-1	CASSQEWQPGIQYF
TRBJ1-5	-	TRBV7-9	CASSDLEKPQHF
TRBJ2-7	TRBD2	TRBV7-9	CASSLFTAGGRSYEQYF
TRBJ2-5	TRBD1	TRBV29-1	CSVEQGEETQYF
TRBJ2-7	-	TRBV29-1	CSVEADSYEQYF
TRBJ2-3	TRBD2	TRBV5-1	CASSLPRAGGSDTQYF
TRBJ2-2	TRBD1	TRBV5-5	CASSLGQGVLPGELFF
TRBJ1-1	-	TRBV7-9	CASSLPSTEAFF
TRBJ1-1	-	TRBV27	CAAWSLNTEAFF
TRBJ2-3	-	TRBV12-3/TRBV12-4	CASSLTSTTDTQYF
TRBJ2-7	-	TRBV5-8	CASSSGLVSNEQYF
TRBJ2-3	TRBD1	TRBV20-1	CSVPPPGTGFLNFMYF
TRBJ2-3	-	TRBV7-8	CASSLGLTGFTDTQYF